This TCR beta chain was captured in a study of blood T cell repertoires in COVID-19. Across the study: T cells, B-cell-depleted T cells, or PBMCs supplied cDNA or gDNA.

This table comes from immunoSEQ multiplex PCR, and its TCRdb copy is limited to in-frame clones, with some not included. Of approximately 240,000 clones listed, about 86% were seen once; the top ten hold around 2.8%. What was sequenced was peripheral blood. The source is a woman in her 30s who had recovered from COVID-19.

CDR3 nucleotides: TGTGCCAGCAGCCGGACACTCACAGATACGCAGTATTTT. Amino acid sequence: CASSRTLTDTQYF. The genes are TRBV7-3 and TRBJ2-3; D may be TRBD1 (5 bases). V was shortened by 5 bases and J by 2 bases, with 8 bases between the two germline ends. Germline lookup yields CDR1 SGHTA and CDR2 FQGTGA. The CDR3 consists of 13 residues.